This T cell receptor (beta chain) was identified in a study of control samples from healthy donors and cancer patients. V lost 1 base to trimming and J lost 6 bases, with 18 bases between them. Germline lookup yields CDR1 SGHRS and CDR2 YFSETQ. The CDR3 is made up of 16 amino acids. The protocol was immunoSEQ multiplex PCR, while the TCRdb copy is restricted to in-frame clones and leaves out a portion. Of around 26,000 clones listed, roughly 80% are singletons. Sequencing was performed on PBMCs. The genes are TRBV5-1 and TRBJ2-3, with D perhaps matching TRBD2 (6 bases). The receptor comes from a man in his sixties with colorectal cancer. The CDR3: CASSLYRAPGGDTQYF. The CDR3 DNA sequence: TGCGCCAGCAGCTTGTATAGGGCCCCCGGAGGGGATACGCAGTATTTT.